The rows below give T cell receptor beta chains drawn from one sample of a study of blood T cell repertoires in COVID-19. Some clones are missing from TCRdb's copy, which holds only in-frame ones; the method was immunoSEQ multiplex PCR. The table lists 180,000 or so clones, 80% to 90% of them singletons, with around 2% in the top ten. The sequenced material came from PBMCs or T cells enriched from blood (not recorded which). The receptors come from a woman between 40 and 55 years old with acute COVID-19. Each CDR3 is given with its conserved first and last residue.

j_call	v_call	cdr3_aa
TRBJ2-5	TRBV29-1	CSVAGIEETQYF
TRBJ2-7	TRBV13	CASSLGGGHYEQYF
TRBJ2-1	TRBV27	CASSLTLGLAVTNEQFF
TRBJ2-1	TRBV3-1/TRBV3-2	CASSLLKNEQFF
TRBJ2-2	TRBV7-2	CASSQDPGSGELFF
TRBJ1-3	TRBV5-1	CASSLGADVSGNTIYF
TRBJ2-7	TRBV2	CASRPGQAHYEQYF
TRBJ2-1	TRBV18	CASSPTRGDEQFF
TRBJ2-4	TRBV3-1/TRBV3-2	CASSQAVVAKNIQYF
TRBJ2-2	TRBV7-8	CASRPTSGRAGTGELFF
TRBJ1-5	TRBV4-3	CASSPGQGNQPQHF
TRBJ2-2	TRBV27	CASSPSAGTGRELFF
TRBJ2-2	TRBV12-5	CASGLAGGAGELFF
TRBJ1-2	TRBV3-1/TRBV3-2	CASSQGRAGRGGYTF
TRBJ1-2	TRBV27	CASSPQGCYYGYTF
TRBJ2-5	TRBV28	CATRGMDTFLPKETQYF
TRBJ1-2	TRBV28	CASHGTNYGYTF
TRBJ1-4	TRBV7-2	CASSLPTGEGEVLFF
TRBJ2-7	TRBV10-2	CASSPRGYEQYF
TRBJ2-7	TRBV12-5	CASGLVLEGAGEQYF
TRBJ2-1	TRBV29-1	CSVHKVVTSGNNEQFF
TRBJ2-7	TRBV13	CASSLGRLAIYYEQYF
TRBJ1-4	TRBV11-2	CASSLELGLATNEKLFF
TRBJ2-5	TRBV2	CASSQPLAGGQETQYF
TRBJ2-7	TRBV7-3	CASSPRGGEQYF
TRBJ1-1	TRBV4-3	CASSQETVMNTEAFF
TRBJ1-4	TRBV27	CASSETSARGKLFF
TRBJ2-3	TRBV2	CASSVQINTDTQYF
TRBJ1-4	TRBV7-9	CASSSGHPGATNEKLFF
TRBJ2-3	TRBV9	CASTQLAEVTDTQYF
TRBJ1-4	TRBV4-1	CASSQVIVGEKLFF
TRBJ2-1	TRBV5-4	CASSSPGLAENEQFF
TRBJ1-1	TRBV11-2	CASSLRGSTGRTEAFF
TRBJ2-5	TRBV19	CASQPGQGLQETQYF
TRBJ1-4	TRBV19	CASSTPTGWQEKLFF
TRBJ2-2	TRBV11-3	CASSLGQAGARTGELFF
TRBJ2-7	TRBV12-3/TRBV12-4	CASSLSGGEQYF
TRBJ1-4	TRBV4-1	CASSRTRENGLFF
TRBJ2-1	TRBV5-1	CASSWTGGDLNEQFF
TRBJ2-3	TRBV18	CASSPGRGLTDTQYF
TRBJ1-4	TRBV4-2	CASSQDRRGQGRGEKLFF
TRBJ2-3	TRBV7-9	CASSWGTGGSDTQYF
TRBJ2-3	TRBV3-1/TRBV3-2	CASCQREGHGTQYF
TRBJ1-5	TRBV28	CASSLGTTGGGNQPQHF
TRBJ1-4	TRBV5-5	CASSLRQKTNEKLFF